The 6 T cell receptor beta chains below come from one sample, sequenced in a study of metastatic and nonmetastatic thyroid tumors. Until they underwent thyroid surgery, no patient had received any treatment. TCRdb reprocessed the PCR reads using MiXCR. The repertoire has roughly 53,000 clones, 20% of them found once; the top ten carry 4% to 5%. The material sequenced was blood. The receptors originated from a female donor with papillary thyroid cancer or a benign thyroid nodule (not recorded which). Some clones in this sample may be carry-over from other donors' samples.

This clone came up a few times. One end of the junction is discordant with germline, which a read error may explain. This rearrangement joins TRBV6-6 to TRBJ2-7, with D maybe TRBD2 (5 bases). CDR3 length: 14 residues. The V gene's germline CDR1 is MNHNY and CDR2 SVGAGI (reference sequence). The CDR3 loop reads CAISYSYWRSEQYF. CDR3 DNA: TGTGCCATCAGTTACTCCTACTGGAGGAGTGAGCAGTACTTC.

As regards this clone: One end of the junction does not line up with germline, which may come from a read error. V usage is TRBV6-1 and J usage is TRBJ1-5; D not resolved. CDR1 MNHNS and CDR2 SASEGT come from the germline V gene. The CDR3 runs 13 residues. As DNA, the CDR3 is TGTGCCAGCAGCCCCGGCCCCCATAAGCCCAAGCATTTT. This codes for CASSPGPHKPKHF.

This clone was counted ten times or more. The rearrangement links TRBV5-8 to TRBJ2-7; 7 bases fit TRBD1. CDR1 is SGHTS and CDR2 is YDEGEE in the germline V gene. With 4 bases clipped from V and 2 bases from J, the junction kept 9 bases outside the gene matches. CDR3 length: 15 amino acids. CDR3 DNA sequence: TGTGCCAGCAGCGGAAGGGGACAGCTTGCCTACGAGCAGTACTTC. It encodes CASSGRGQLAYEQYF.

About this clone: The junction departs from the called germline gene at one end, perhaps through a read error. The chain uses TRBV19 and TRBJ1-5, with TRBD1 matching 7 bases. Germline V gene lookup returns CDR1 LNHDA and CDR2 SQIVND (reference sequence). The CDR3 has 14 amino acids. Here the CDR3 reads CASNSGGAYKPKHF. The DNA for the CDR3 is TGTGCCAGTAACTCAGGGGGGGCATACAAGCCCAAGCATTTT. The full variable domain, in which reference TRBV19 and TRBJ1-5 provide the parts outside the CDR3, is DGGITQSPKYLFRKEGQNVTLSCEQNLNHDAMYWYRQDPGQGLRLIYYSQIVNDFQKGDIAEGYSVSREKKESFPLTVTSAQKNPTAFYLCASNSGGAYKPKHFGDGTRLSIL.

This clone was counted many times. The chain couples TRBV2 to TRBJ1-3; perhaps TRBD1 as D (6 bases). CDR1 is SNHLY and CDR2 is FYNNEI in the germline V gene. V lost 11 bases and J lost 4, with 12 bases in between. The length of the CDR3 is 12 residues. The DNA of the CDR3 is TGTGCCTTGGCAGGGGACGGAAACACCATATATTTT. Translating gives CALAGDGNTIYF.

Turning to this clone: It may be a read error: a sequence one base away is much more abundant. The chain employs TRBV4-2 and TRBJ2-3, with D maybe TRBD1 (5 bases). With 0 bases removed from V and 2 bases from J, the gap between germline ends came to 9 bases. The CDR3 runs 15 residues. Looked up from germline, CDR1 is LGHNA and CDR2 is YNFKEQ. DNA for the CDR3: TGTGCCAGCAGCCAAGATCCACAGGTCACAGATACGCAGTATTTT. Translated: CASSQDPQVTDTQYF.